These 8 T cell receptor beta chains came from one sample sequenced in a study of a mutant IDH1 vaccine in newly diagnosed glioma. Sequencing used immunoSEQ multiplex PCR; TCRdb keeps in-frame clones, though not all of them. Of around 30,000 clones listed, about 90% are singletons. No antigen has been identified for these receptors. Specified time point: week 11, during vaccination. In every dose of vaccine, 300 ug of mutant IDH1 20-mer peptide was given alongside topical imiquimod. The sample consisted of PBMCs, taken from a glioma patient whose treatment included an IDH1 peptide vaccine. These receptors were collected from a man aged 18-30 years with glioma.

The CDR3 sequence is CSVAQGPYGYTF. CDR3 DNA sequence: TGCAGCGTTGCACAGGGTCCCTATGGCTACACCTTC. The chain has TRBV29-1 and TRBJ1-2; D is perhaps TRBD1 (6 bases). V was pared by 4 bases and J by 4 bases, with 10 bases between. This CDR3 is built from 12 residues. Germline CDR1 reads SQVTM; CDR2 reads ANQGSEA.

The gene calls are TRBV18 and TRBJ2-7, with a tentative D call TRBD1 (8 bases). CDR1 and CDR2 (germline): KGHSH, LQKENI. The length of the CDR3 is 15 residues. Trimming stripped 3 bases from V and 2 bases from J, with 14 bases between. The chain's CDR3 is CASSPRQGTTYEQYF. The CDR3 DNA reads as TGTGCCAGCTCACCCCGACAGGGGACTACCTACGAGCAGTACTTC.

This chain uses TRBV2 with TRBJ2-7, with D uncertain. With 8 bases removed from V and 7 bases from J, the gap between germline ends came to 18 bases. This CDR3 region has 13 residues. Germline values: CDR1 SNHLY, CDR2 FYNNEI. The CDR3 DNA follows: TGTGCCAGCGGCCACAAACTTCTACGAGAGCAGTACTTC. It is translated as CASGHKLLREQYF. Full variable domain (missing parts from reference TRBV2 and TRBJ2-7): EPEVTQTPSHQVTQMGQEVILRCVPISNHLYFYWYRQILGQKVEFLVSFYNNEISEKSEIFDDQFSVERPDGSNFTLKIRSTKLEDSAMYFCASGHKLLREQYFGPGTRLTVT.

This clone was seen more than once but under ten times. The gene calls are TRBV4-1 and TRBJ1-5; D ambiguous. Germline CDR1 is MGHRA and CDR2 is YSYEKL. V lost 0 bases and J 3 bases, leaving 3 bases between the germline ends. This CDR3 is built from 13 residues. CDR3 protein: CASSQDANQPQHF. The CDR3 region has the DNA TGCGCCAGCAGCCAAGATGCCAATCAGCCCCAGCATTTT.

The chain uses TRBV28 and TRBJ2-7; D is ambiguous. Per the germline V gene, CDR1 is MDHEN and CDR2 is SYDVKM. V lost 6 bases to trimming and J lost 2 bases, with 11 bases between them. The CDR3 spans 13 residues. The CDR3 sequence: CASRPPTAYEQYF. CDR3 nucleotides: TGTGCCAGCAGACCCCCGACGGCCTACGAGCAGTACTTC.

The chain has TRBV29-1 and TRBJ1-1; D perhaps matches TRBD1 (6 bases). The V and J ends lost 6 bases and 1 base respectively, with 6 bases between them. CDR3 length: 11 residues. Germline V gives CDR1 SQVTM, CDR2 ANQGSEA. This CDR3 is CSVQGNTEAFF. Here the CDR3 DNA reads TGCAGCGTACAGGGGAACACTGAAGCTTTCTTT.

V is TRBV6-1 and J is TRBJ1-5; D possibly corresponds to TRBD1 (6 bases). CDR1 is MNHNS, CDR2 SASEGT, per germline. This CDR3 has 15 amino acids. Trimming pared 3 bases from V and 8 bases from J, leaving 17 bases between. CDR3 protein: CASSEGGRPEEPQHF. The CDR3 nucleotides are TGTGCCAGCAGTGAGGGGGGCAGGCCTGAAGAGCCCCAGCATTTT.

Written as DNA, the CDR3 is TGTGCCAGCAGTTTATTAGGGAGGGACGAGCAGTACTTC. This translates into CASSLLGRDEQYF. The chain carries TRBV27 and TRBJ2-7; 7 bases agree with TRBD2. J lost 5 bases, V lost 1 base, and 2 bases had no gene match. The CDR3 is made up of 13 amino acids. Per germline, CDR1 MNHEY and CDR2 SMNVEV (reference sequence).